This entry lists 27 T cell receptor beta chains sequenced from one sample in a study of blood T cell repertoires in COVID-19. Here immunoSEQ multiplex PCR was the method, and the copy in TCRdb shows in-frame clones only, minus some. In the table there are more than 95,000 clones, 86% of which are singletons. Sequenced material: peripheral blood. The receptors here all came from a man between 65 and 85 years old who had recovered from COVID-19.

V gene TRBV9 combines with J gene TRBJ2-1, with 7 bases identical to TRBD1. Trimming took 0 bases from V and 7 from J; bases not matched to a gene: 4. The length of the CDR3 is 14 residues. Looked up from germline, CDR1 is SGDLS and CDR2 is YYNGEE. The CDR3 nucleotides read TGTGCCAGCAGCGTAGGGGACAGAGTAAATGAGCAGTTCTTC. Amino acids: CASSVGDRVNEQFF. The variable domain in full, with the rest retrieved from reference TRBV9 and TRBJ2-1, is DSGVTQTPKHLITATGQRVTLRCSPRSGDLSVYWYQQSLDQGLQFLIQYYNGEERAKGNILERFSAQQFPDLHSELNLSSLELGDSALYFCASSVGDRVNEQFFGPGTRLTVL.

The gene calls are TRBV11-3 and TRBJ2-5; TRBD1 agrees at 9 bases. The germline CDR1 and CDR2 sequences are SGHNT and YENEEA. With V trimmed by 2 bases and J by 2 bases, 3 bases remained unmatched. The CDR3 totals 15 residues. The chain's CDR3 is CASSLPGQGQETQYF. Here the CDR3 DNA reads TGTGCCAGCAGCTTACCGGGACAGGGACAAGAGACCCAGTACTTC.

The J gene is TRBJ1-5, the V gene TRBV7-2; the D is unclear. This CDR3 spans 15 amino acids. Per germline, CDR1 SGHTA and CDR2 FQGNSA. V shed 3 bases and J shed 1 base, with 10 bases lying between them. DNA for the CDR3: TGTGCCAGCAGCTTCGGTTTGGGCAGCAATCAGCCCCAGCATTTT. It codes for CASSFGLGSNQPQHF.

The chain has TRBV20-1 and TRBJ1-1; no reliable D call. The CDR3 length is 11 residues. Per germline, CDR1 DFQATT and CDR2 SNEGSKA (reference sequence). V was trimmed by 2 bases and J by 6 bases, leaving 7 bases between them. In DNA, the CDR3 is TGCAGTGCTAGAACGATAGCTGAAGCTTTCTTT. Translation: CSARTIAEAFF.

The CDR3 protein is CAWSRDRGTDTQYF. The DNA of the CDR3 is TGTGCCTGGAGTCGGGACAGAGGCACAGATACGCAGTATTTT. The genes are TRBV30 and TRBJ2-3; 7 positions match TRBD1. The CDR3 extends over 14 amino acids. V was pared by 2 bases and J by 1 base, with 3 bases of the junction left unmatched. Germline V CDR1 and CDR2: GTSNPN, SVGIG (reference sequence).

The chain links TRBV2 to TRBJ2-7; D gene uncertain. The CDR3 covers 12 residues. The V gene lost 4 bases and the J gene lost 3 bases, with 7 bases spanning the gap. CDR1 SNHLY and CDR2 FYNNEI come from the germline V gene. Here the CDR3 reads CASSATSYEQYF. CDR3 in DNA: TGTGCCAGCAGTGCCACAAGCTACGAGCAGTACTTC.

This rearrangement joins TRBV28 to TRBJ1-4; 8 bases match TRBD1. This CDR3 region has 16 residues. V dropped 5 bases and J dropped 4; count of bases not matched to a gene: 9. In germline, CDR1 is MDHEN, CDR2 SYDVKM. This CDR3 reads CASSPHAGQGNEKLFF. The DNA of the CDR3 is TGTGCCAGCAGTCCCCACGCAGGACAGGGTAATGAAAAACTGTTTTTT.

The chain recombines TRBV5-8 with TRBJ2-5; 7 bases are shared with TRBD1. The CDR3 extends over 14 amino acids. J gave up 4 bases and V 4 bases, and 7 bases lay outside the gene matches. Per the germline V gene, CDR1 is SGHTS and CDR2 is YDEGEE. The CDR3 coding sequence is TGTGCCAGCAGCGACGACAGGGTCGTAGAGACCCAGTACTTC. This sequence encodes CASSDDRVVETQYF. Combining the CDR3 with reference TRBV5-8 and TRBJ2-5 gives the whole variable domain EAGVTQSPTHLIKTRGQQATLRCSPISGHTSVYWYQQALGLGLQFLLWYDEGEERNRGNFPPRFSGRQFPNYSSELNVNALELEDSALYLCASSDDRVVETQYFGPGTRLLVL.

This clone was seen more than once but under ten times. The J gene is TRBJ2-7, the V gene TRBV20-1; 7 bases are a match to TRBD1. This CDR3 region has 11 residues. Germline CDR1 and CDR2: DFQATT and SNEGSKA (reference sequence). V lost 5 bases to trimming and J lost 3 bases; unmatched junction nucleotides: 1. CDR3 DNA sequence: TGCAGTGCTGGGACAGACTACGAGCAGTACTTC. This gives the protein CSAGTDYEQYF.

Written as DNA, the CDR3 is TGTGCCACCAGTGATTTGCACTTTTTAACCGGGGAGCTGTTTTTT. This sequence encodes CATSDLHFLTGELFF. The V call is TRBV24-1, the J call TRBJ2-2, with D unresolved. In germline, CDR1 is KGHDR, CDR2 SFDVKD. The CDR3 runs 15 residues. The ends were cut back, 0 bases at V and 5 bases at J, with 9 bases in the middle.

The chain employs TRBV5-4 and TRBJ1-6; D gene ambiguous. The germline V and J ends were trimmed by 9 bases and 5 bases, with 15 bases remaining between them. In germline, CDR1 is SGHNT, CDR2 YYREEE (reference sequence). The CDR3 is made up of 14 amino acids. The CDR3 region has the DNA TGTGCCACAAAAGATGGCAGGCATAATTCACCCCTCCACTTT. The encoded protein is CATKDGRHNSPLHF.

The chain couples TRBV6-4 to TRBJ1-1; TRBD1 matches 8 bases. Germline V lookup: CDR1 MRHNA, CDR2 SNTAGT. Germline trimming cut 8 bases from V and 11 bases from J; bases unmatched to any gene: 7. The CDR3 sequence is 11 residues long. The chain's CDR3 is CASGAGGEAFF. The DNA for the CDR3 is TGTGCCAGCGGTGCAGGGGGCGAGGCTTTCTTT.

V is TRBV5-4 and J is TRBJ2-2; tentative D call: TRBD2 (7 bases). V lost 4 bases to trimming and J lost 0 bases, with 13 bases between them. Looked up from germline, CDR1 is SGHNT and CDR2 is YYREEE (reference sequence). This CDR3 is built from 16 residues. This CDR3 is CASSTAGHSNTGELFF. The DNA of the CDR3 is TGTGCCAGCAGCACAGCGGGACACTCGAACACCGGGGAGCTGTTTTTT.

This chain links TRBV19 with TRBJ2-1; 10 bases fit TRBD1. J was trimmed by 6 bases and V by 8 bases; bases with no gene match: 4. Germline assignment: CDR1 LNHDA and CDR2 SQIVND (reference sequence). This CDR3 is 13 amino acids long. The CDR3 nucleotides read TGTGCCAGTTGGGACAGGGGCGGCAATGAGCAGTTCTTC. This codes for CASWDRGGNEQFF.

The genes are TRBV5-1 and TRBJ2-3; a possible D gene is TRBD1 (5 bases). With 5 bases removed from V and 2 bases from J, the gap between germline ends came to 12 bases. This CDR3 region has 14 residues. The germline V gene encodes CDR1 SGHRS and CDR2 YFSETQ. The CDR3, as DNA: TGCGCCAGCAGTATAGCAGGGCACACAGATACGCAGTATTTT. Translating gives CASSIAGHTDTQYF.

The CDR3 region has the DNA TGCAGCGCCTCGACAGGGGGGTTCACTGAAGCTTTCTTT. Amino acid sequence: CSASTGGFTEAFF. The rearrangement joins TRBV29-1 to TRBJ1-1, with 9 positions matching TRBD1. The length of the CDR3 is 13 residues. The trim removed 7 bases at V and 4 bases at J, leaving 7 bases unmatched. The V gene's germline CDR1 is SQVTM and CDR2 ANQGSEA.

This chain connects TRBV11-2 to TRBJ2-7; 16 positions agree with TRBD2. The V segment lost 4 bases and the J segment 6 bases; nucleotides outside the gene matches: 3. The CDR3 is 15 residues long. Germline lookup yields CDR1 SGHAT and CDR2 FQNNGV. CDR3 in amino acids: CASSWGLAGGPEQYF. The CDR3 nucleotides read TGTGCCAGCAGCTGGGGACTAGCGGGAGGGCCCGAGCAGTACTTC.

V gene TRBV24-1 combines with J gene TRBJ2-1; TRBD1 might be the D (5 bases). Trimming left V 5 bases short and J 6 bases short, with 22 bases between. The germline gives CDR1 KGHDR, CDR2 SFDVKD. The CDR3 is 17 amino acids. The CDR3 nucleotides read TGTGCCACCAGTGCCTCTTCGATGCAGGGTATTTCCAATGAGCAGTTCTTC. Amino acid sequence: CATSASSMQGISNEQFF.

This sequence joins TRBV9 and TRBJ2-7; weak D call: TRBD1 (5 bases). The CDR3 runs to 17 residues. Germline assignment: CDR1 SGDLS and CDR2 YYNGEE. V lost 3 bases and J lost 2, with 21 bases in between. CDR3 loop: CASSEGPDRDHPYEQYF. DNA for the CDR3: TGTGCCAGCAGCGAGGGCCCAGACAGAGATCACCCCTACGAGCAGTACTTC.

The rearrangement joins TRBV11-2 to TRBJ1-3; 9 bases line up with TRBD1. Germline trimming cut 5 bases from V and 4 bases from J; bases unmatched to any gene: 12. The CDR3 has 17 amino acids. CDR1 is SGHAT, CDR2 FQNNGV, per germline. The CDR3 region is CASSTVTGTGLGNTIYF. In DNA form, the CDR3 reads TGTGCCAGCAGCACCGTTACCGGGACAGGGTTGGGAAACACCATATATTTT.

V and J are TRBV6-5 and TRBJ2-7, with D maybe TRBD1 (5 bases). The CDR3 totals 16 residues. The V gene's germline CDR1 is MNHEY and CDR2 SVGAGI. Trimming left V 4 bases short and J 6 bases short, with 22 bases between. CDR3 DNA: TGTGCCAGCAGTTCCCACCGGGCAGGGATCCTAGGCGAGCAGTACTTC. Residues: CASSSHRAGILGEQYF.

Notes on this clone: A single base separates this from a much larger clone, so it may be a read error. The gene calls are TRBV2 and TRBJ1-1, with D uncertain. The CDR3 is made up of 13 amino acids. Trimming removed 3 bases from V and 0 bases from J, with 5 bases in between. The germline V gene has CDR1 SNHLY and CDR2 FYNNEI. CDR3 bases: TGTGCCAGCAGTGAGTCGGTGAACACTGAAGCTTTCTTT. Translation: CASSESVNTEAFF.

V usage is TRBV27 and J usage is TRBJ2-7; 7 nucleotides line up with TRBD2. CDR1 and CDR2 (germline): MNHEY, SMNVEV (reference sequence). The V segment lost 3 bases and the J segment 3 bases; nucleotides outside the gene matches: 8. The CDR3 has 15 residues. Here the CDR3 DNA reads TGTGCCAGCAGTTTTATAGCGGGCACCTTCTACGAGCAGTACTTC. Amino acids: CASSFIAGTFYEQYF.

The V gene is TRBV7-3, the J gene TRBJ1-1, with 9 bases aligning to TRBD1. The CDR3 is 14 residues long. Germline V CDR1 and CDR2: SGHTA, FQGTGA. V shed 2 bases, J shed 5 bases, and the junction held 3 bases outside the gene matches. CDR3 loop: CASSLHRGLTEAFF. CDR3 coding DNA: TGTGCCAGCAGCTTACACAGGGGGCTTACTGAAGCTTTCTTT.

The chain combines TRBV19 with TRBJ2-7, with a tentative D call TRBD2 (6 bases). The CDR3 runs 18 residues. Trimming cost V 3 bases and J 1 base, with 22 bases left between them. The germline gives CDR1 LNHDA, CDR2 SQIVND (reference sequence). In nucleotides, the CDR3 is TGTGCCAGTAGTATGGGAGGAAGGCAACCCGGAGGGTCCTACGAGCAGTACTTC. Translating gives CASSMGGRQPGGSYEQYF.

V is TRBV19 and J is TRBJ2-7; 10 nucleotides agree with TRBD1. The CDR3 loop spans 14 amino acids. With 6 bases clipped from V and 4 bases from J, the junction kept 6 bases outside the gene matches. The V gene's germline CDR1 is LNHDA and CDR2 SQIVND (reference sequence). CDR3 sequence (DNA): TGTGCCAGTAGCCCGACAGGGGGCATGTACGAGCAGTACTTC. Translation: CASSPTGGMYEQYF.

The chain joins TRBV10-3 to TRBJ1-5; 7 bases fit TRBD1. Germline V gives CDR1 ENHRY, CDR2 SYGVKD. The CDR3 contains 15 residues. The ends lost 6 bases at V and 1 base at J; junction bases unmatched: 6. This chain's CDR3 is CAISQDRVSNQPQHF. The CDR3 DNA reads TGTGCCATCAGCCAAGACAGGGTGAGCAATCAGCCCCAGCATTTT.